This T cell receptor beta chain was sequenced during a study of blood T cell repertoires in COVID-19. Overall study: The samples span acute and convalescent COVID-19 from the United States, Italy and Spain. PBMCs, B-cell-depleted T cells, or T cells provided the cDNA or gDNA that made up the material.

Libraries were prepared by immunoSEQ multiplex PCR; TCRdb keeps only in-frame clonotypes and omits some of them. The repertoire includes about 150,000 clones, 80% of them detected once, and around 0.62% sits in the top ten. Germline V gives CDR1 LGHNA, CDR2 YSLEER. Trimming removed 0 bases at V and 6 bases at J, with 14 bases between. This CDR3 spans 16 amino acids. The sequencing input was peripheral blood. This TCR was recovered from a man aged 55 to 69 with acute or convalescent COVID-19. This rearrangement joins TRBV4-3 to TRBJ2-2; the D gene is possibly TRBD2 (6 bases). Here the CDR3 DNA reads TGCGCCAGCAGCCAAGAGGGAGGAAGGGGAGCCGGGGAGCTGTTTTTT. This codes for CASSQEGGRGAGELFF.